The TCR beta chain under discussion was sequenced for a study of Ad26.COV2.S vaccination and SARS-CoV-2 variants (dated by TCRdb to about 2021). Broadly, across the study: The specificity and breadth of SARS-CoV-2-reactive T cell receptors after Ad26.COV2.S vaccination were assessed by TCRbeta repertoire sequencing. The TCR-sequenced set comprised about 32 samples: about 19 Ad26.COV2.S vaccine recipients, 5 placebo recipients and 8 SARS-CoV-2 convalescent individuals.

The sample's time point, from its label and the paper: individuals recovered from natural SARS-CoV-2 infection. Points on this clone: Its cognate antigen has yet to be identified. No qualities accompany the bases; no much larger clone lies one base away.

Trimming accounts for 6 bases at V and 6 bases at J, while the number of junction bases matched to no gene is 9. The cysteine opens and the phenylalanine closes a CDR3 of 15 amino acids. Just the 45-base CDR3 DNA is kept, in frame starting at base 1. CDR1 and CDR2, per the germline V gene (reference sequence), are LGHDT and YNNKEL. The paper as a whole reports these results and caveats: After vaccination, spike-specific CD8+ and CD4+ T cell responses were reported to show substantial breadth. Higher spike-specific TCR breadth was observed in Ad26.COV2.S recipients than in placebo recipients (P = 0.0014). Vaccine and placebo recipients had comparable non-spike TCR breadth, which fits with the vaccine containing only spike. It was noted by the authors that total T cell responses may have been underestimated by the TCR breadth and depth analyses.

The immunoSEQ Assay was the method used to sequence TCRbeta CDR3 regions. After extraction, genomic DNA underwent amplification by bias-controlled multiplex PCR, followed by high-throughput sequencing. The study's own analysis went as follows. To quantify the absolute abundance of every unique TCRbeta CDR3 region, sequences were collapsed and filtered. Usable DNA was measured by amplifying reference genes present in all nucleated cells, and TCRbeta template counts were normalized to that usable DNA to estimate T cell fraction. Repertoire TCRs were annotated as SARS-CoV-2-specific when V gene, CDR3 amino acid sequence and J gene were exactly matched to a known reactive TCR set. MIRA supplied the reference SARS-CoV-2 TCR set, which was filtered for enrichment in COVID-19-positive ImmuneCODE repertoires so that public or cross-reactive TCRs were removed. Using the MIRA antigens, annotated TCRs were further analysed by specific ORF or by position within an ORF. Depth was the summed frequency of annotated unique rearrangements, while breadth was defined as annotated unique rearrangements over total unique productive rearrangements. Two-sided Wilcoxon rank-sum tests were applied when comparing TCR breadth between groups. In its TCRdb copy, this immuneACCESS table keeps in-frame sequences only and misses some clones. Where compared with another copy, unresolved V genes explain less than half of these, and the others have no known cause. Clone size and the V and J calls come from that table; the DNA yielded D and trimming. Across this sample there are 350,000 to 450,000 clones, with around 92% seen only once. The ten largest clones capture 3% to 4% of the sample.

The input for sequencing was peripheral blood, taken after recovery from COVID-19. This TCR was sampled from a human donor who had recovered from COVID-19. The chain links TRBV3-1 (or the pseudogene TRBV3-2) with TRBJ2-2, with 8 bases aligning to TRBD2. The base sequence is TGTGCCAGCAGAGTCGACGGGGGGGCAGCCGGGGAGCTGTTTTTT. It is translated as CASRVDGGAAGELFF.